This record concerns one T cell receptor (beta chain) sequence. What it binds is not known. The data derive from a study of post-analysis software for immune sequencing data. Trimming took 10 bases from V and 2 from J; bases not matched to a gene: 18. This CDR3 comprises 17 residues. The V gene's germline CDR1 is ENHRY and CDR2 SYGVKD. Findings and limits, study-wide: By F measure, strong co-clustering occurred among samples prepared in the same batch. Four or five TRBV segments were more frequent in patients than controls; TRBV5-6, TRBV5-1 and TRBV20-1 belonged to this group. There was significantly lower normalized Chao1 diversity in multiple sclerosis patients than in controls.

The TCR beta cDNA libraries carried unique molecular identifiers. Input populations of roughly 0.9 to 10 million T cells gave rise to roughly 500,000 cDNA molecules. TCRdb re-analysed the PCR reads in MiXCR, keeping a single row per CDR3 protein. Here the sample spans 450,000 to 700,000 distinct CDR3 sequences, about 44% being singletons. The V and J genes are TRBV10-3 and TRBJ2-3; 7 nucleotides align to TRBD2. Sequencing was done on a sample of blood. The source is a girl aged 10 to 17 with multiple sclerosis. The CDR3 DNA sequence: TGTGCCACCCGGGAGGACTTCGGTGGGAGGGACACAGATACGCAGTATTTT. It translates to CATREDFGGRDTDTQYF.